These T cell receptor beta chains were read from a single sample in a study of cytomegalovirus exposure and HLA in healthy donors. Profiling relied on immunoSEQ multiplex PCR, and the TCRdb table lists in-frame clones only, not all of them. The data hold approximately 130,000 clones, with over 65% observed a single time. Specimen: PBMCs. All receptors come from a man aged 50 or older in good health and CMV-seronegative. Each CDR3 is given with its conserved first and last residue. A D gene is named only where the DNA matches it firmly. Size is stated for part of the rows, as once, few or many counts, or as a class when the clone is expanded.

size: NA
J: TRBJ2-7
V: TRBV28
length: 13
D: NA
CDR3: CASSVGGSYEQYF
DNA: TGTGCCAGCAGCGTCGGAGGGTCCTACGAGCAGTACTTC

size: NA
J: TRBJ2-7
V: TRBV6-5
length: 12
D: NA
CDR3: CASVGSSYEQYF
DNA: TGTGCCAGTGTGGGCAGTTCCTACGAGCAGTACTTC

size: NA
J: TRBJ2-5
V: TRBV27
length: 13
D: TRBD2
CDR3: CASSLAGGETQYF
DNA: TGTGCCAGCAGTTTAGCGGGGGGGGAGACCCAGTACTTC

size: NA
J: TRBJ1-5
V: TRBV9
length: 15
D: NA
CDR3: CASSVEGLDNQPQHF
DNA: TGTGCCAGCAGCGTAGAGGGGCTGGACAATCAGCCCCAGCATTTT

size: NA
J: TRBJ2-7
V: TRBV2
length: 13
D: NA
CDR3: CASSEGSSYEQYF
DNA: TGTGCCAGCAGTGAAGGGAGCTCCTACGAGCAGTACTTC

size: NA
J: TRBJ2-3
V: TRBV28
length: 20
D: TRBD2
CDR3: CASSLPTSGRAFRGTDTQYF
DNA: TGTGCCAGCAGTCTTCCGACTAGCGGGAGGGCCTTTCGGGGCACAGATACGCAGTATTTT

size: NA
J: TRBJ2-2
V: TRBV6-1
length: 16
D: NA
CDR3: CASSDFQGRYTGELFF
DNA: TGTGCCAGCAGTGATTTTCAGGGGCGGTACACCGGGGAGCTGTTTTTT

size: NA
J: TRBJ1-1
V: TRBV27
length: 14
D: NA
CDR3: CASSLTRGGTEAFF
DNA: TGTGCCAGCAGTTTAACACGAGGGGGCACTGAAGCTTTCTTT

size: NA
J: TRBJ2-1
V: TRBV4-1
length: 19
D: TRBD2
CDR3: CASSQERTSGRAAGNEQFF
DNA: TGCGCCAGCAGCCAAGAAAGGACTAGCGGGAGGGCCGCGGGGAATGAGCAGTTCTTC

size: NA
J: TRBJ2-5
V: TRBV6-5
length: 13
D: NA
CDR3: CASSPLLRETQYF
DNA: TGTGCCAGCAGCCCCCTTCTACGGGAGACCCAGTACTTC

size: NA
J: TRBJ2-3
V: TRBV6-1
length: 13
D: TRBD2
CDR3: CASISGRRDTQYF
DNA: TGTGCCAGCATCAGCGGGAGAAGAGATACGCAGTATTTT

size: NA
J: TRBJ2-7
V: TRBV28
length: 13
D: TRBD1
CDR3: CACHRGSYYEQYF
DNA: TGTGCCTGCCACAGGGGTTCCTACTACGAGCAGTACTTC

size: NA
J: TRBJ1-2
V: TRBV6-5
length: 12
D: TRBD1
CDR3: CASTMTGGGYTF
DNA: TGTGCCAGCACCATGACAGGGGGTGGCTACACCTTC

size: NA
J: TRBJ2-5
V: TRBV29-1
length: 14
D: NA
CDR3: CSVVGAGRQETQYF
DNA: TGCAGCGTTGTTGGGGCAGGCAGGCAAGAGACCCAGTACTTC

size: NA
J: TRBJ2-6
V: TRBV28
length: 17
D: TRBD2
CDR3: CASSSGTSGSGANVLTF
DNA: TGTGCCAGCAGCTCCGGGACTAGCGGGAGTGGGGCCAACGTCCTGACTTTC

size: once
J: TRBJ2-7
V: TRBV15
length: 13
D: NA
CDR3: CATSREVNYEQYF
DNA: TGTGCCACCAGCAGAGAGGTGAACTACGAGCAGTACTTC

size: NA
J: TRBJ2-3
V: TRBV7-8
length: 18
D: TRBD2
CDR3: CASSGTGLAPFRTDTQYF
DNA: TGTGCCAGCAGCGGAACAGGACTAGCCCCTTTTCGCACAGATACGCAGTATTTT

size: NA
J: TRBJ2-7
V: TRBV6-1
length: 14
D: TRBD1
CDR3: CASSSQTGPGEQYF
DNA: TGTGCCAGCAGTTCACAGACAGGGCCCGGCGAGCAGTACTTC

size: NA
J: TRBJ2-3
V: TRBV20-1
length: 11
D: TRBD2
CDR3: CSAPGTSKLYF
DNA: TGCAGTGCTCCCGGGACTAGCAAATTGTATTTT

size: NA
J: TRBJ2-7
V: TRBV28
length: 14
D: NA
CDR3: CASSRTTLSYEQYF
DNA: TGTGCCAGCAGTCGGACTACCCTCTCCTACGAGCAGTACTTC

size: NA
J: TRBJ1-5
V: TRBV7-9
length: 15
D: NA
CDR3: CASSLYPGGNQPQHF
DNA: TGTGCCAGCAGCTTATACCCAGGGGGCAATCAGCCCCAGCATTTT

size: NA
J: TRBJ2-7
V: TRBV7-2
length: 13
D: NA
CDR3: CASSRAAPYEQYF
DNA: TGTGCCAGCAGCCGAGCTGCCCCCTACGAGCAGTACTTC

size: once
J: TRBJ2-5
V: TRBV15
length: 16
D: NA
CDR3: CATSRGAGKVVETQYF
DNA: TGTGCCACCAGCAGAGGGGCAGGGAAGGTAGTGGAGACCCAGTACTTC

size: NA
J: TRBJ2-1
V: TRBV10-3
length: 15
D: NA
CDR3: CAISDRSFEGNEQFF
DNA: TGTGCCATCAGCGACAGGTCCTTCGAGGGTAATGAGCAGTTCTTC

size: medium-sized
J: TRBJ2-1
V: TRBV9
length: 13
D: TRBD2
CDR3: CASSARTRGEQFF
DNA: TGTGCCAGCAGCGCCCGGACTAGGGGCGAGCAGTTCTTC

size: NA
J: TRBJ1-6
V: TRBV10-3
length: 13
D: NA
CDR3: CAIRIDGDSPLHF
DNA: TGTGCCATCAGAATAGACGGGGATTCACCCCTCCACTTT

size: NA
J: TRBJ1-2
V: TRBV6-5
length: 15
D: TRBD1
CDR3: CASSSGQGATYGYTF
DNA: TGTGCCAGCAGTTCGGGACAGGGGGCGACCTATGGCTACACCTTC

size: NA
J: TRBJ1-1
V: TRBV28
length: 14
D: TRBD1
CDR3: CASRADRGNTEAFF
DNA: TGTGCCAGCAGAGCGGACAGGGGAAACACTGAAGCTTTCTTT

size: NA
J: TRBJ2-2
V: TRBV10-3
length: 14
D: NA
CDR3: CAILSTANTGELFF
DNA: TGTGCCATCCTGTCTACAGCGAACACCGGGGAGCTGTTTTTT

size: NA
J: TRBJ2-3
V: TRBV5-6
length: 18
D: NA
CDR3: CASSLVGVQPLPTDTQYF
DNA: TGTGCCAGCAGCTTAGTAGGTGTACAGCCATTACCCACAGATACGCAGTATTTT

size: NA
J: TRBJ2-3
V: TRBV10-1
length: 11
D: NA
CDR3: CASSEGRTQYF
DNA: TGCGCCAGCAGTGAGGGCCGAACGCAGTATTTT

size: once
J: TRBJ2-7
V: TRBV10-3
length: 14
D: NA
CDR3: CAISELEGLYEQYF
DNA: TGTGCCATCAGTGAGTTGGAGGGACTCTACGAGCAGTACTTC

size: NA
J: TRBJ2-1
V: TRBV6-6
length: 14
D: TRBD1
CDR3: CASSYPTGSGEQFF
DNA: TGTGCCAGCAGTTACCCGACAGGGTCGGGTGAGCAGTTCTTC

size: NA
J: TRBJ1-2
V: TRBV27
length: 14
D: NA
CDR3: CASSMIPASYGYTF
DNA: TGTGCCAGCAGTATGATACCCGCGTCTTACGGCTACACCTTC

size: few
J: TRBJ1-1
V: TRBV5-1
length: 15
D: NA
CDR3: CASSLVPDLNTEAFF
DNA: TGCGCCAGCAGCTTGGTCCCAGACTTGAACACTGAAGCTTTCTTT

size: NA
J: TRBJ2-3
V: TRBV6-1
length: 15
D: NA
CDR3: CASSELRIGGDTQYF
DNA: TGTGCCAGCAGTGAATTACGGATCGGAGGAGATACGCAGTATTTT

size: many
J: TRBJ2-4
V: TRBV27
length: 16
D: NA
CDR3: CASSTTGLSDKNIQYF
DNA: TGTGCCAGCAGTACTACAGGTTTATCAGACAAAAACATTCAGTACTTC

size: NA
J: TRBJ1-4
V: TRBV5-1
length: 15
D: NA
CDR3: CASSSGQTTNEKLFF
DNA: TGCGCCAGCAGCTCCGGACAGACAACTAATGAAAAACTGTTTTTT

size: NA
J: TRBJ2-5
V: TRBV10-1
length: 16
D: TRBD2
CDR3: CASSEGLAGGLETQYF
DNA: TGCGCCAGCAGTGAAGGACTAGCGGGAGGGTTAGAGACCCAGTACTTC